A single sample is the source of the 26 T cell receptor beta chains below, sequenced in a study of OX40 agonist ivuxolimab in advanced cancers. The repertoire was sequenced with immunoSEQ multiplex PCR; TCRdb's copy has only in-frame clones and lacks some. The sample yields roughly 80,000 clones, approximately 85% seen once. The sequences come from CD4+ or CD8+ T cells sorted from blood, collected in a trial of the OX40 agonist ivuxolimab. These receptors originate from an adult with an advanced solid tumor such as melanoma, head and neck, liver or kidney cancer.

This clone was counted between two and nine times. J is TRBJ2-1 and V is TRBV27, with a weak D call TRBD2 (6 bases). The germline gives CDR1 MNHEY, CDR2 SMNVEV (reference sequence). The CDR3 consists of 16 residues. The V end lost 4 bases, the J end lost 3 bases, and 16 bases lay between the germline ends. The CDR3: CASSSMTTRIYNEQFF. In DNA, the CDR3 is TGTGCCAGCAGTTCTATGACGACTAGAATCTACAATGAGCAGTTCTTC.

This chain joins TRBV19 and TRBJ1-3; D not certain. V lost 3 bases to trimming and J lost 0 bases, with 6 bases between them. Germline V CDR1 and CDR2: LNHDA, SQIVND (reference sequence). This CDR3 contains 14 residues. CDR3 loop: CASSIISSGNTIYF. CDR3 nucleotides: TGTGCCAGTAGTATCATCAGCTCTGGAAACACCATATATTTT.

CDR3 residues: CASSLAGLAGGTDTQYF. The DNA for the CDR3 is TGCGCCAGCAGCTTGGCAGGACTAGCGGGGGGTACAGATACGCAGTATTTT. This sequence joins TRBV5-1 and TRBJ2-3, with TRBD2 identical over 14 bases. With V trimmed by 0 bases and J by 3 bases, 3 bases remained unmatched. This CDR3 contains 17 residues. Germline CDR1 and CDR2: SGHRS and YFSETQ.

The V gene is TRBV5-1, the J gene TRBJ1-1; no reliable D call. The CDR3 covers 14 residues. Trimming removed 5 bases from V and 1 base from J, with 12 bases in between. In germline, CDR1 is SGHRS, CDR2 YFSETQ. This CDR3 reads CASSGPEGNTEAFF. The CDR3 coding sequence is TGCGCCAGCAGTGGTCCCGAGGGGAACACTGAAGCTTTCTTT.

The chain combines TRBV15 with TRBJ2-2; 8 bases are a match to TRBD1. The germline CDR1 and CDR2 sequences are LNHNV and YYDKDF (reference sequence). The V gene end was trimmed by 1 base and the J gene end by 1 base; junction bases not matched to a gene: 2. The CDR3 consists of 16 residues. CDR3 residues: CATSRGTGGNTGELFF. The CDR3 nucleotides read TGTGCCACCAGCAGAGGTACAGGGGGGAACACCGGGGAGCTGTTTTTT.

Concerning this clone: This same CDR3 is encoded by further DNA sequences in the sample. J is TRBJ2-2 and V is TRBV7-9, with D possibly TRBD2 on 6 matching bases. The CDR3 has 15 residues. V lost 5 bases and J lost 2, with 12 bases in between. Germline lookup yields CDR1 SEHNR and CDR2 FQNEAQ (reference sequence). The CDR3 loop reads CASSLPGLNTGELFF. The DNA for the CDR3 is TGTGCCAGCAGCCTCCCGGGACTCAACACCGGGGAGCTGTTTTTT.

This clone was seen only once. CDR3 DNA: TGTGCCAGCAGCGTGACGGCGCAGAGCACAGATACGCAGTATTTT. This gives the protein CASSVTAQSTDTQYF. The chain couples TRBV9 to TRBJ2-3; D is unclear. The CDR3 spans 15 residues. Germline V gene sequence: CDR1 SGDLS, CDR2 YYNGEE. V was cut by 2 bases and J by 0 bases, with 10 bases left in between.

CDR3 sequence (DNA): TGCAGCGTTGGTCAGGGGGCTGCAGAGACCCAGTACTTC. Protein: CSVGQGAAETQYF. V is TRBV29-1 and J is TRBJ2-5; 8 bases match TRBD1. CDR1 is SQVTM and CDR2 is ANQGSEA in the germline V gene. The CDR3 is 13 residues long. V shed 4 bases and J 4 bases; nucleotides not matched to a gene: 5.

The chain recombines TRBV7-2 with TRBJ2-3; 7 bases map to TRBD1. Trimming cost V 0 bases and J 5 bases; bases outside gene matches: 5. There are 15 residues in the CDR3. The germline gives CDR1 SGHTA, CDR2 FQGNSA. CDR3 sequence: CASSLATGTRDTQYF. CDR3 sequence (DNA): TGTGCCAGCAGCTTAGCGACAGGGACGAGAGATACGCAGTATTTT.

This clone was seen a few times. The V and J genes are TRBV30 and TRBJ1-2; D perhaps matches TRBD1 (6 bases). This CDR3 region has 12 residues. Germline assignment: CDR1 GTSNPN and CDR2 SVGIG (reference sequence). Trimming pared 2 bases from V and 8 bases from J, leaving 12 bases between. DNA for the CDR3: TGTGCCTGGAGTATTAACAGGGAAGGCTACACCTTC. Residues: CAWSINREGYTF.

This chain links TRBV15 with TRBJ1-2; maybe TRBD1 (5 bases). The length of the CDR3 is 15 residues. Germline CDR1 and CDR2: LNHNV and YYDKDF (reference sequence). The germline V and J ends were trimmed by 4 bases and 1 base, with 13 bases remaining between them. The CDR3 protein is CATSKARGGNYGYTF. The CDR3 DNA follows: TGTGCCACCAGCAAGGCCCGGGGGGGTAACTATGGCTACACCTTC.

The chain joins TRBV29-1 to TRBJ1-2; 7 nucleotides agree with TRBD1. CDR1 is SQVTM and CDR2 is ANQGSEA in the germline V gene. After removal of 7 bases from V and 8 bases from J, the junction contained 10 bases not matched to a gene. This CDR3 is built from 12 residues. CDR3 amino acids: CSGLTGEEGYTF. CDR3 DNA sequence: TGCAGCGGGCTAACAGGGGAGGAGGGCTACACCTTC.

This rearrangement joins TRBV7-6 to TRBJ2-1; 9 bases fit TRBD2. Germline V gives CDR1 SGHVS, CDR2 FNYEAQ. The CDR3 has 16 residues. Trimming at V came to 5 bases and at J to 9 bases, leaving 14 bases not matched to a gene. The CDR3 DNA is TGTGCCAGCAGCACGTTCGGGACTAGCACGTTCGGTGAGCAGTTCTTC. Amino acids: CASSTFGTSTFGEQFF.

The chain uses TRBV5-1 and TRBJ2-6; D could derive from TRBD1 or TRBD2 (5 bases each). Per germline, CDR1 SGHRS and CDR2 YFSETQ. Trimming took off 1 base at V and 0 bases at J, with 11 bases between the two ends. This CDR3 contains 17 residues. Written as DNA, the CDR3 is TGCGCCAGCAGCTTGTCGGGGCGCCCCTCTGGGGCCAACGTCCTGACTTTC. As protein: CASSLSGRPSGANVLTF. Looking up the rest from reference TRBV5-1 and TRBJ2-6 gives the full variable domain: KAGVTQTPRYLIKTRGQQVTLSCSPISGHRSVSWYQQTPGQGLQFLFEYFSETQRNKGNFPGRFSGRQFSNSRSEMNVSTLELGDSALYLCASSLSGRPSGANVLTFGAGSRLTVL.

The V gene is TRBV6-1, the J gene TRBJ1-1; 8 nucleotides align to TRBD1. V was clipped by 6 bases and J by 3 bases; unmatched bases: 3. This CDR3 has 13 residues. Germline values: CDR1 MNHNS, CDR2 SASEGT. CDR3 in amino acids: CASSRGQDTEAFF. CDR3 coding DNA: TGTGCCAGCAGCAGGGGGCAGGACACTGAAGCTTTCTTT.

The chain joins TRBV5-1 to TRBJ2-2, with TRBD2 matching 13 bases. CDR1 and CDR2 (germline): SGHRS, YFSETQ. The CDR3 has 18 amino acids. The V and J ends lost 2 bases and 2 bases, in that order; junction bases with no gene match: 6. CDR3 DNA: TGCGCCAGCAGCTTAGTTGGGACTAGCGGGACCAACACCGGGGAGCTGTTTTTT. Translated, it gives CASSLVGTSGTNTGELFF.

The J gene is TRBJ1-5, the V gene TRBV2; tentative D call: TRBD1 (5 bases). This CDR3 is 15 amino acids long. V was trimmed by 6 bases and J by 1 base, leaving 13 bases between them. The germline V gene encodes CDR1 SNHLY and CDR2 FYNNEI. The CDR3 DNA reads TGTGCCAGCAGAGACGGAGGGGCCAGCAATCAGCCCCAGCATTTT. This encodes CASRDGGASNQPQHF.

The gene calls are TRBV2 and TRBJ2-3, with D tentatively TRBD1 (5 bases). Germline V gene lookup returns CDR1 SNHLY and CDR2 FYNNEI. Trimming took 8 bases from V and 2 from J, leaving 17 bases between them. This CDR3 is built from 15 residues. The CDR3 sequence: CASVRGLGDTDTQYF. The CDR3 DNA follows: TGTGCCAGCGTTAGGGGCCTTGGGGACACAGATACGCAGTATTTT.

This clone was recorded only once. This rearrangement joins TRBV30 to TRBJ1-2, with D possibly matching TRBD1 (5 bases). Trimming left V 5 bases short and J 0 bases short, with 16 bases between. Germline lookup yields CDR1 GTSNPN and CDR2 SVGIG (reference sequence). This CDR3 has 15 residues. The CDR3 DNA is TGTGCCTGGGGGGGGAGGCGGCTAGCTAACTATGGCTACACCTTC. Its translation: CAWGGRRLANYGYTF.

In its sample, this clone was seen a few times. CDR3 nucleotide sequence: TGTGCCAGCAGCTCCCTCACTAGTTCGGGCAATGAGCAGTTCTTC. As protein: CASSSLTSSGNEQFF. The rearrangement links TRBV7-2 to TRBJ2-1, with D perhaps matching TRBD2 (5 bases). Germline V gene lookup returns CDR1 SGHTA and CDR2 FQGNSA. V dropped 4 bases and J dropped 6 bases, with 16 bases sitting between them. This CDR3 spans 15 amino acids.

This clone was detected only once. The V gene is TRBV4-3, the J gene TRBJ1-4, with 8 bases that match TRBD1. Trimming cost V 0 bases and J 4 bases; bases outside gene matches: 13. CDR3 size: 19 residues. CDR1 is LGHNA, CDR2 YSLEER, per germline. CDR3 amino acids: CASSQDGTGSGRRNEKLFF. The DNA of the CDR3 is TGCGCCAGCAGCCAAGATGGGACAGGCTCCGGTCGACGTAATGAAAAACTGTTTTTT.

For the CDR3, the DNA is TGTGCCAGCAGGCTACAGGGGGCGAACACCGGGGAGCTGTTTTTT. Translating gives CASRLQGANTGELFF. V gene TRBV6-1 combines with J gene TRBJ2-2; 8 bases match TRBD1. From germline, CDR1 is MNHNS and CDR2 SASEGT. The CDR3 covers 15 residues. V shed 6 bases and J 0 bases; nucleotides not matched to a gene: 3.

The chain links TRBV7-9 to TRBJ2-1; D is possibly TRBD1 or TRBD2 (5 bases each). The V end lost 0 bases, the J end lost 6 bases, and 15 bases lay between the germline ends. Germline V CDR1 and CDR2: SEHNR, FQNEAQ (reference sequence). The CDR3 spans 16 residues. CDR3 protein: CASSLAAGASANEQFF. Here the CDR3 DNA reads TGTGCCAGCAGCTTAGCCGCCGGGGCCTCGGCCAATGAGCAGTTCTTC.

This chain joins TRBV18 and TRBJ1-4; 9 bases match TRBD1. This CDR3 is built from 15 residues. Trimming cost V 3 bases and J 5 bases; bases outside gene matches: 4. Germline-derived CDR1 and CDR2 are KGHSH and LQKENI. CDR3 in amino acids: CASSPTGTGNEKLFF. The CDR3 coding sequence is TGTGCCAGCTCACCCACCGGGACAGGGAATGAAAAACTGTTTTTT.

The chain recombines TRBV7-2 with TRBJ2-3, with 8 bases matching TRBD1. Germline V gene sequence: CDR1 SGHTA, CDR2 FQGNSA. The V segment lost 2 bases and the J segment 4 bases; nucleotides outside the gene matches: 5. The length of the CDR3 is 15 residues. The CDR3 region has the DNA TGTGCCAGCAGCTTATGGACAGGGATGGCAGATACGCAGTATTTT. Translation gives CASSLWTGMADTQYF.

V and J are TRBV18 and TRBJ2-6; D is undetermined. CDR3 size: 15 residues. The V gene's germline CDR1 is KGHSH and CDR2 LQKENI. Trimming removed 3 bases from V and 1 base from J, with 7 bases in between. CDR3 sequence reads: CASSPSASGANVLTF. The CDR3 coding sequence is TGTGCCAGCTCACCCTCCGCGTCTGGGGCCAACGTCCTGACTTTC.